The present T cell receptor beta chain was sequenced within a study of blood T cell repertoires in COVID-19. Study details: COVID-19 samples, acute and convalescent, were from the United States, Italy and Spain. Sample material is recorded as cDNA or gDNA derived from T cells, B-cell-depleted T cells, or PBMCs.

In the study's own analysis: Using reference gene primer amplification, nucleated cell counts were estimated. Profiled with immunoSEQ multiplex PCR; TCRdb holds only in-frame clones, not every one. Clone size and the V and J calls come from that table; the DNA yielded D and trimming. Here the sample spans 140,000 to 150,000 clones, approximately 80% being singletons. Trimming at V came to 4 bases and at J to 8 bases, leaving 6 bases not matched to a gene. The CDR3 has 14 amino acids. CDR1 and CDR2 (germline): SGHRS, YFSETQ. V usage is TRBV5-1 and J usage is TRBJ1-2; TRBD1 agrees at 12 bases. Sequencing used peripheral blood. The clonotype comes from a human donor in a cohort sampled during active COVID-19. CDR3 nucleotide sequence: TGCGCCAGCAGCCCCACCGGGACAGGGGGCGGCTACACCTTC. This encodes CASSPTGTGGGYTF.